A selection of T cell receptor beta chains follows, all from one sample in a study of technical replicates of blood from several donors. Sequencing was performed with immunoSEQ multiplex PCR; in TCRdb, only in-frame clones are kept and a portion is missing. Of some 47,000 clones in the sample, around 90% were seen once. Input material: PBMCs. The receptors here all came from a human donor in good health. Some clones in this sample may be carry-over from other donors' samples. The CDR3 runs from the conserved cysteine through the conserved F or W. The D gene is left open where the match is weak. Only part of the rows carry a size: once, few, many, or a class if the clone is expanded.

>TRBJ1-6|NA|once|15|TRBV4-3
CASSQGNVLNSPLHF
TGCGCCAGCAGCCAAGGGAACGTACTAAATTCACCCCTCCACTTT
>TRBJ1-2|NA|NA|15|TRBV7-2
CASSPRGALNYGYTF
TGTGCCAGCAGCCCGCGCGGGGCACTTAACTATGGCTACACCTTC
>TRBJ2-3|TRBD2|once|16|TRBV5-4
CASSLAPLAGTDTQYF
TGTGCCAGCAGCTTGGCCCCCCTAGCGGGGACCGATACGCAGTATTTT
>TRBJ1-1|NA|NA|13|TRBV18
CASSPGGDTEAFF
TGTGCCAGCTCACCCGGCGGGGACACTGAAGCTTTCTTT
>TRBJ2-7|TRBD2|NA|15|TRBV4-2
CASSQGSGLAYEQYF
TGTGCCAGCAGCCAAGGGTCAGGACTAGCCTACGAGCAGTACTTC
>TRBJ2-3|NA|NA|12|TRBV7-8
CASTGSTDTQYF
TGTGCCAGCACCGGGAGCACAGATACGCAGTATTTT
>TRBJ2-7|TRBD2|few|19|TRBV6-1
CASSEGYRGLAGRTYEQYF
TGTGCCAGCAGTGAAGGATACCGGGGACTAGCGGGAAGGACCTACGAGCAGTACTTC
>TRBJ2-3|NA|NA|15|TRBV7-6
CASSLVSGARDTQYF
TGTGCCAGCAGCTTAGTCAGCGGAGCGCGAGATACGCAGTATTTT
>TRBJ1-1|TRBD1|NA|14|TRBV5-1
CASSPQGGRTEAFF
TGCGCCAGCAGCCCGCAGGGGGGTCGGACTGAAGCTTTCTTT
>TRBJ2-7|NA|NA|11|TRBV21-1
CAMDRDNEQYF
TGTGCCATGGACAGGGATAACGAGCAGTACTTC